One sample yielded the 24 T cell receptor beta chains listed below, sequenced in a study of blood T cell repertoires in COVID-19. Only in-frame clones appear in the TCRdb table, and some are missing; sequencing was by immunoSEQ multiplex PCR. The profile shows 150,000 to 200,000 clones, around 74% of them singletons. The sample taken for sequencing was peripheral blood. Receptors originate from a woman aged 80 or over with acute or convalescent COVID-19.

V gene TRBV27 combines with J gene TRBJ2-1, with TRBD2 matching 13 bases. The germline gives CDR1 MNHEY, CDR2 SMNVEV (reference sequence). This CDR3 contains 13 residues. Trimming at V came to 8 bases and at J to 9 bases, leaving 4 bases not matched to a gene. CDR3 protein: CASGTSGEREQFF. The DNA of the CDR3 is TGTGCCAGCGGGACTAGCGGGGAGCGTGAGCAGTTCTTC.

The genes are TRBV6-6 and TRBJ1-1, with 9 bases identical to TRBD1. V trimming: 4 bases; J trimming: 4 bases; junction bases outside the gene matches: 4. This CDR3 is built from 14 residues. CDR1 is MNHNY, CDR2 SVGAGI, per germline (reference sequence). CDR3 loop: CASSSTTGGTEAFF. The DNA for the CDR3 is TGTGCCAGCAGTTCGACGACAGGGGGCACTGAAGCTTTCTTT.

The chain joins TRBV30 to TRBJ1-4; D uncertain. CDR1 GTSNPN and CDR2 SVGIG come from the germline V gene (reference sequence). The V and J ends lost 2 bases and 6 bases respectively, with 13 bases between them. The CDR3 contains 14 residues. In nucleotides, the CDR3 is TGTGCCTGGAGTACGTCTGGCATCGATGAAAAACTGTTTTTT. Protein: CAWSTSGIDEKLFF. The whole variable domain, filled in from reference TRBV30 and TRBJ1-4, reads SQTIHQWPATLVQPVGSPLSLECTVEGTSNPNLYWYRQAAGRGLQLLFYSVGIGQISSEVPQNLSASRPQDRQFILSSKKLLLSDSGFYLCAWSTSGIDEKLFFGSGTQLSVL.

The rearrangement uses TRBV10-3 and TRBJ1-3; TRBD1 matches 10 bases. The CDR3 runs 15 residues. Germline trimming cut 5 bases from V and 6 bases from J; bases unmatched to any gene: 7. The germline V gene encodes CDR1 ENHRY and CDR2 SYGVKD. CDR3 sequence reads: CAISRTGGNENTIYF. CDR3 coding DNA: TGTGCCATCAGTCGGACAGGGGGGAATGAAAACACCATATATTTT.

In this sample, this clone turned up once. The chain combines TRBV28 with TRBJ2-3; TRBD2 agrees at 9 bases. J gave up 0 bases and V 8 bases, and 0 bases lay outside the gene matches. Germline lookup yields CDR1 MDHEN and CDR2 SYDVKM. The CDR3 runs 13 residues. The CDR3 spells CASGTSSTDTQYF. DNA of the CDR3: TGTGCCAGCGGGACTAGCAGCACAGATACGCAGTATTTT.

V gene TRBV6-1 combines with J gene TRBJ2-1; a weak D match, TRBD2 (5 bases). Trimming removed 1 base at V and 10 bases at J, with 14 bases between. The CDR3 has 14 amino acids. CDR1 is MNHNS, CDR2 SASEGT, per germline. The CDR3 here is CASSEERGGREQFF. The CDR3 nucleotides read TGTGCCAGCAGTGAAGAGAGAGGAGGCCGAGAGCAGTTCTTC.

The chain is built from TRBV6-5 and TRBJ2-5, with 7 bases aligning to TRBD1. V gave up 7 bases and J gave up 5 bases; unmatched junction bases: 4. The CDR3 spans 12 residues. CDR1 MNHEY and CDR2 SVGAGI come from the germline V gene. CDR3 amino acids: CASKGQRETQYF. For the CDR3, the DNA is TGTGCCAGCAAGGGACAGCGGGAGACCCAGTACTTC.

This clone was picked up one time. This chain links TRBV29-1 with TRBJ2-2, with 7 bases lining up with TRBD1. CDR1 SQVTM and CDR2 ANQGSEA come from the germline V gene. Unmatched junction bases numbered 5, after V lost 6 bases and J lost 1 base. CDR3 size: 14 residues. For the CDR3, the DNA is TGCAGCGTACCGGGACAGATGAACACCGGGGAGCTGTTTTTT. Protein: CSVPGQMNTGELFF.

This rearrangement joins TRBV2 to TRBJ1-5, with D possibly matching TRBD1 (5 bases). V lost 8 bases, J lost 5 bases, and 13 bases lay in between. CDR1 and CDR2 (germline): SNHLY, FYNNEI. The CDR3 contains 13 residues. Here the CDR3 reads CASGGEGHQPQHF. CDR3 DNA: TGTGCCAGCGGGGGGGAAGGTCATCAGCCCCAGCATTTT.

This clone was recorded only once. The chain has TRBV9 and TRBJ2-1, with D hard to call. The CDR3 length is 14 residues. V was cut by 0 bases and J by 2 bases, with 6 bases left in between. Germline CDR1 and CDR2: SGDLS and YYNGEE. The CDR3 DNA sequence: TGTGCCAGCAGCGTAGTTCGAGCCTACAATGAGCAGTTCTTC. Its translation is CASSVVRAYNEQFF.

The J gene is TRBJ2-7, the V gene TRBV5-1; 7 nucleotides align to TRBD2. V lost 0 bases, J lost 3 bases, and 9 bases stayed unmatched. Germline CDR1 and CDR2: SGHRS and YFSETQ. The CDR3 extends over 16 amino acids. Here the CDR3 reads CASSLVAGDKGYEQYF. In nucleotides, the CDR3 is TGCGCCAGCAGCTTGGTTGCGGGAGATAAGGGCTACGAGCAGTACTTC. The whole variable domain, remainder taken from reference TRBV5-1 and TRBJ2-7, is KAGVTQTPRYLIKTRGQQVTLSCSPISGHRSVSWYQQTPGQGLQFLFEYFSETQRNKGNFPGRFSGRQFSNSRSEMNVSTLELGDSALYLCASSLVAGDKGYEQYFGPGTRLTVT.

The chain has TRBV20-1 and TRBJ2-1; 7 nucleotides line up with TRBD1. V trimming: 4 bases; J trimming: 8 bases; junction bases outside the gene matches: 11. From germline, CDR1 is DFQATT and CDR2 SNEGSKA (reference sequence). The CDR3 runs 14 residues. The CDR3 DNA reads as TGCAGTGCTACTGACAGGGTTGGGTTCGATGAGCAGTTCTTC. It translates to CSATDRVGFDEQFF.

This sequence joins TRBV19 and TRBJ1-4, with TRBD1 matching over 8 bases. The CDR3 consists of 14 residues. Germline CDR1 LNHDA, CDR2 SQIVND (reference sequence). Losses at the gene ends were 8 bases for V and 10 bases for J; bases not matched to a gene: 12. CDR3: CASSTGQGLGKLFF. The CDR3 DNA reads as TGTGCCAGTTCAACCGGACAGGGACTGGGAAAACTGTTTTTT.

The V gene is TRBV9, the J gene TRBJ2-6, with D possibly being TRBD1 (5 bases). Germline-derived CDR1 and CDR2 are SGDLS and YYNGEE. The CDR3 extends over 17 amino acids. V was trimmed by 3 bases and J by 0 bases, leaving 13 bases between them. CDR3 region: CASSERGPGSGANVLTF. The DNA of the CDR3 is TGTGCCAGCAGCGAAAGGGGTCCGGGCTCTGGGGCCAACGTCCTGACTTTC. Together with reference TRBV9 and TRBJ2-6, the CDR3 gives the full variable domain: DSGVTQTPKHLITATGQRVTLRCSPRSGDLSVYWYQQSLDQGLQFLIQYYNGEERAKGNILERFSAQQFPDLHSELNLSSLELGDSALYFCASSERGPGSGANVLTFGAGSRLTVL.

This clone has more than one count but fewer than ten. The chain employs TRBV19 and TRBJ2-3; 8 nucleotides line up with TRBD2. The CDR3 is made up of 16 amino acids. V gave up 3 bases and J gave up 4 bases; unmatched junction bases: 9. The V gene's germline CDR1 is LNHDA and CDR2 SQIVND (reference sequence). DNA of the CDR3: TGTGCCAGTAGTATGGGAGCGGGAGATAGGGCAGATACGCAGTATTTT. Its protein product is CASSMGAGDRADTQYF.

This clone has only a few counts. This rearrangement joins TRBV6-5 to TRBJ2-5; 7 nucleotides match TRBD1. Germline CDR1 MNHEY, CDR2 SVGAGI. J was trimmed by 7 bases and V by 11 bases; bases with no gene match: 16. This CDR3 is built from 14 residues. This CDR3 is CAVNLDREKGTQYF. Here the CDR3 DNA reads TGTGCCGTCAACCTAGACAGGGAAAAGGGGACCCAGTACTTC.

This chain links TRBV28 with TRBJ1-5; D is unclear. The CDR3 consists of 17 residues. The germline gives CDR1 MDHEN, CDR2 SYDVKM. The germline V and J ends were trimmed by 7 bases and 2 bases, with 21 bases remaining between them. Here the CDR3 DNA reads TGTGCCAGCATCGAGTCCCTGAGCGTCTATGGCAATCAGCCCCAGCATTTT. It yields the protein CASIESLSVYGNQPQHF.

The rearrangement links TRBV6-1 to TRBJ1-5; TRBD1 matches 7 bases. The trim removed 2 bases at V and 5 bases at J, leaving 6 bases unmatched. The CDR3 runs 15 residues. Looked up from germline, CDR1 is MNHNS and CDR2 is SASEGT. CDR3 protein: CASSESQGGHQPQHF. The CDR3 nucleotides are TGTGCCAGCAGTGAATCCCAGGGGGGCCATCAGCCCCAGCATTTT.

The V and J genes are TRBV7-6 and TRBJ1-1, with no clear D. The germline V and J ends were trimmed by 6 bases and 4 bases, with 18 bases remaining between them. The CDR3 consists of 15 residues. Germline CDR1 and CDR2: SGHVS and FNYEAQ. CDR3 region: CASSPSRDRGTEAFF. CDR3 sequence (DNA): TGTGCCAGCAGTCCCTCGAGGGATCGGGGCACTGAAGCTTTCTTT.

CDR3 loop: CASSSSGRRHNEQFF. The CDR3 DNA reads TGTGCCAGCAGCTCAAGCGGGAGGCGCCACAATGAGCAGTTCTTC. The chain couples TRBV7-9 to TRBJ2-1; 9 nucleotides agree with TRBD2. The V and J ends lost 4 bases and 5 bases, in that order; junction bases with no gene match: 6. The germline CDR1 and CDR2 sequences are SEHNR and FQNEAQ (reference sequence). The length of the CDR3 is 15 residues.

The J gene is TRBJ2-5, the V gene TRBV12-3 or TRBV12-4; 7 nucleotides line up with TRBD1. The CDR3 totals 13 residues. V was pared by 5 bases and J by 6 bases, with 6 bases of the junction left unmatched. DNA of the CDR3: TGTGCCAGCAGTCTCGACAGGGATCAGACCCAGTACTTC. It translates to CASSLDRDQTQYF.

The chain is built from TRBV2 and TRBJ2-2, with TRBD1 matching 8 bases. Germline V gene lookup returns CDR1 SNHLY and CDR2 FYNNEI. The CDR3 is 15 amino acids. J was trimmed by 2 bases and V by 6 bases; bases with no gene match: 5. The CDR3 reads CASRSGTGNTGELFF. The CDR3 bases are TGTGCCAGCAGGTCCGGGACAGGAAACACCGGGGAGCTGTTTTTT.

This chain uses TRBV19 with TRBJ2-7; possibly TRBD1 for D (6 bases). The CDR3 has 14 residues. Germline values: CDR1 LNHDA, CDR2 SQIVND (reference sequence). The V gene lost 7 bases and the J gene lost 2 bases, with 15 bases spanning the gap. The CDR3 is CASKEGHQTYEQYF. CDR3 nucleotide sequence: TGTGCCAGTAAAGAGGGACACCAAACCTACGAGCAGTACTTC. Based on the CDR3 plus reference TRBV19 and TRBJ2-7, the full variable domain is DGGITQSPKYLFRKEGQNVTLSCEQNLNHDAMYWYRQDPGQGLRLIYYSQIVNDFQKGDIAEGYSVSREKKESFPLTVTSAQKNPTAFYLCASKEGHQTYEQYFGPGTRLTVT.

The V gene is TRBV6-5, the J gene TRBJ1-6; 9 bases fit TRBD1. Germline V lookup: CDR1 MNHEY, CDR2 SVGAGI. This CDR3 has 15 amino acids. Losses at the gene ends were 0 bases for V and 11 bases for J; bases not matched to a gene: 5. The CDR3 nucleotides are TGTGCCAGCAGTTACTCGACAGGGGGAGGGACACCCCTCCACTTT. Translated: CASSYSTGGGTPLHF.